This T cell receptor beta chain stems from a study of T-cell memory formation after mild COVID-19. Whole-study results and caveats: Contracting CD4+ clones lay largely in CM and EM, with CD8+ ones residing in EMRA. The study found balanced CD4/CD8 in clones contracting day 15 to 85 and a CD4+ lean in later expanders. Among clones peaking at day 37 in the second wave, SARS-CoV-2 specificity remained unconfirmed.

About this clonotype itself: Its antigen remains unknown.

The CDR3 has 14 residues. The V gene's germline CDR1 is SGDLS and CDR2 YYNGEE. V gave up 4 bases and J gave up 2 bases, with 11 bases separating them. TCR alpha and TCR beta cDNA libraries with sample barcodes and UMIs came from 5'RACE using constant-segment primers. TCRdb passed the 5' RACE reads through MiXCR, listing each CDR3 protein once. Of roughly 250,000 distinct CDR3 sequences detected, around 17% appear once; the ten largest clones hold around a fifth. The sequencing sample was made of PBMCs or a T cell subset sorted from them (not recorded which). The V gene is TRBV9, the J gene TRBJ2-3; no definite D call. The TCR was taken from a man between 18 and 29 years old who had mild COVID-19 (a few samples of this study predate the infection). Cell type and time point are not known. CDR3 nucleotide sequence: TGTGCCAGCAGCCCCAGAAGTTACACAGATACGCAGTATTTT. It encodes CASSPRSYTDTQYF.